This T cell receptor beta chain was sequenced during a study of blood T cell repertoires in COVID-19 (dated by TCRdb to 2018 to 2021). Regarding the complete study: Collaborator samples came from the United States, Italy and Spain and covered acute and convalescent phases of COVID-19. The material from the prospective study consisted of cDNA or gDNA derived from T cells, B-cell-depleted T cells, or PBMCs. The dataset comprised deeply sampled blood TCRbeta repertoires from subjects exposed to, actively infected with, or recovered from COVID-19. The repertoires were released in a freely available public database meant as a resource for research on the immune response to SARS-CoV-2. The samples were drawn from the first 160 participants of the ongoing ImmuneRACE study and from 950 to 1,500 subjects provided by 6 global collaborators. Sample metadata almost always included a de-identified subject ID, COVID-19 status, age in years and sex. Where available, HLA class I and class II types were obtained from metadata supplied by the sample provider rather than from assay-based typing. The study at large found these results: The amount of clinical and demographic metadata varied by source and participant and was provided uncurated.

This clone was detected only once. This receptor's antigen is unknown. Qualities for individual bases were not recorded, and no much larger clone is one base off. TCRbeta CDR3 regions were amplified from genomic DNA by means of the immunoSEQ Assay, a bias-controlled multiplex PCR. The source study handled its data this way. The number of nucleated cells in each sample was estimated from the amplification of reference gene primers within the assay. Sequence reads were collapsed and filtered to measure the absolute abundance of every unique TCRbeta CDR3 rearrangement. For each sample, productive Simpson clonality was calculated as the square root of Simpson's diversity index over productive rearrangements. TCRdb's version of the immuneACCESS table is confined to in-frame rearrangements and falls short of the full clone set. An unresolved V gene accounts for under half of the shortfall where checked; the remainder is of unknown origin. From that table come the V and J calls and clone size; the DNA was used to work out D and trimming. The sample table records some 250,000 clones; around 81% of these occur just once. The top ten clonotypes cover less than 5.5% of the sample.

Whole blood was collected in K2EDTA tubes by collaborating institutions according to the institutions' own protocols. For TCRbeta analysis, collaborator samples were shipped as frozen whole blood, as isolated PBMCs, or as DNA extracted from either sample type. Sequences were obtained from peripheral blood. This TCR came from a man aged 45-60 years with active or convalescent COVID-19.

The DNA sequence is TGTGCCAGCAGCTTAGAGCCGGACAGGGCAGTTGGCTACACCTTC. This codes for CASSLEPDRAVGYTF. The chain joins TRBV11-2 to TRBJ1-2, with TRBD1 identical over 8 junction bases. The germline V gene gives CDR1 as SGHAT and CDR2 as FQNNGV. V ends up 0 bases short and J 7 bases short, with an unmatched junction base count of 7. Including cysteine and phenylalanine, the CDR3 has 15 amino acids. The entry retains the CDR3 DNA only, 45 bases that are in frame from base 1.